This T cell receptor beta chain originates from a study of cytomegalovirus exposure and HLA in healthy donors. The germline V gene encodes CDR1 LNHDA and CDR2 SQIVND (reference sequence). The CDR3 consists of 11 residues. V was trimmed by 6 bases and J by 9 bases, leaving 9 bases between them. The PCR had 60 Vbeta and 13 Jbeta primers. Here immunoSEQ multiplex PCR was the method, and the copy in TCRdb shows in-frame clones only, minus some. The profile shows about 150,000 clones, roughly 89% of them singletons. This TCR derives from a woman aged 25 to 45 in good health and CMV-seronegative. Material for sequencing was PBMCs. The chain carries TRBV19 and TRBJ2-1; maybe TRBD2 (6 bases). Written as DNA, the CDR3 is TGTGCCAGTAGGGGCGGGGCTGAGCAGTTCTTC. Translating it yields CASRGGAEQFF.